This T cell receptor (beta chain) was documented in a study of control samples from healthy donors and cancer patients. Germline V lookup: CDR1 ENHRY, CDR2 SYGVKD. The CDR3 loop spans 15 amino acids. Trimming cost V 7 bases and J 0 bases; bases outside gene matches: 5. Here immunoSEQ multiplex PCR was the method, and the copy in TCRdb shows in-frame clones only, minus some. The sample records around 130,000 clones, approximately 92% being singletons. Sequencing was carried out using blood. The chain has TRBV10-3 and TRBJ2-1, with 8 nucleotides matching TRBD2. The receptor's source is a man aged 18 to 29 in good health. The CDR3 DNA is TGTGCCATCAACCGGGGGGGAAGCTCCTACAATGAGCAGTTCTTC. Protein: CAINRGGSSYNEQFF.